The next 12 T cell receptor beta chains were all read from a single sample in a study of blood T cells in healthy people across ages. The authors ran a second PCR of roughly 6 to 12 cycles using a sample-barcoded 5' primer and a J-beta primer mix. TCRdb re-called the 5' RACE reads with MiXCR, one entry per CDR3 protein. The data contain roughly 1,800,000 distinct CDR3 sequences, roughly 49% of them singletons. Sequenced: blood. Receptor source: a woman in her thirties or forties in good health.

V is TRBV5-5 and J is TRBJ2-5; D not certain. The CDR3 loop spans 15 amino acids. The V end lost 4 bases, the J end lost 1 base, and 14 bases lay between the germline ends. Germline V gene lookup returns CDR1 SGHKS and CDR2 YYEKEE (reference sequence). The CDR3 DNA reads as TGTGCCAGCAGCCCCTCCCCAACCTCCCAAGAGACCCAGTACTTC. It is translated as CASSPSPTSQETQYF.

This clonotype was seen only a few times. This sequence joins TRBV2 and TRBJ2-5, with 9 bases fitting TRBD1. Germline V gene lookup returns CDR1 SNHLY and CDR2 FYNNEI. J was trimmed by 5 bases and V by 3 bases; bases with no gene match: 7. The CDR3 is made up of 15 amino acids. CDR3 nucleotide sequence: TGTGCCAGCAGTGATGTACAGGGGGCCGGGGAGACCCAGTACTTC. This codes for CASSDVQGAGETQYF.

The genes are TRBV6-6 and TRBJ2-4, with 11 positions matching TRBD1. This CDR3 spans 15 amino acids. Germline lookup yields CDR1 MNHNY and CDR2 SVGAGI (reference sequence). V was pared by 5 bases and J by 4 bases, with 4 bases of the junction left unmatched. CDR3 DNA sequence: TGTGCCAGCAGTCGGACAGGGGGCGGAAAAAACATTCAGTACTTC. Protein sequence: CASSRTGGGKNIQYF.

V is TRBV5-6 and J is TRBJ1-4; D gene ambiguous. The CDR3 runs 14 residues. Per germline, CDR1 SGHDT and CDR2 YYEEEE. V was clipped by 0 bases and J by 6 bases, with 9 bases between them. This CDR3 is CASSLAGDDEKLFF. The CDR3 nucleotides are TGTGCCAGCAGCTTGGCGGGAGACGATGAAAAACTGTTTTTT.

The CDR3 region has the DNA TGTGCCAGCAGTTTGGACCTTGCGGGCTACACCTTC. Protein sequence: CASSLDLAGYTF. The chain is built from TRBV27 and TRBJ1-2, with D unclear. CDR1 is MNHEY, CDR2 SMNVEV, per germline (reference sequence). The CDR3 covers 12 residues. V lost 3 bases and J lost 8, with 10 bases in between.

This clonotype was seen more than once but under ten times. The V gene is TRBV9, the J gene TRBJ2-5; possibly TRBD2 for D (6 bases). The CDR3 sequence is 15 residues long. Germline values: CDR1 SGDLS, CDR2 YYNGEE. The V and J ends lost 4 bases and 2 bases respectively, with 15 bases between them. The CDR3 is CASSQYGTVQETQYF. CDR3 nucleotide sequence: TGTGCCAGCAGCCAATATGGGACTGTTCAAGAGACCCAGTACTTC.

The CDR3 coding sequence is TGTGCCAGCAGCTTAGCGTACGGAGGCAATGAGCAGTTCTTC. The encoded protein is CASSLAYGGNEQFF. This rearrangement joins TRBV7-2 to TRBJ2-1; tentative D call: TRBD2 (5 bases). Germline lookup yields CDR1 SGHTA and CDR2 FQGNSA. The V end lost 0 bases, the J end lost 6 bases, and 9 bases lay between the germline ends. The CDR3 consists of 14 residues. Full variable domain (remainder filled in from reference TRBV7-2 and TRBJ2-1): GAGVSQSPSNKVTEKGKDVELRCDPISGHTALYWYRQSLGQGLEFLIYFQGNSAPDKSGLPSDRFSAERTGGSVSTLTIQRTQQEDSAVYLCASSLAYGGNEQFFGPGTRLTVL.

The gene calls are TRBV27 and TRBJ1-6; D perhaps matches TRBD1 (5 bases). V gave up 3 bases and J gave up 10 bases, with 13 bases separating them. Germline V CDR1 and CDR2: MNHEY, SMNVEV (reference sequence). This CDR3 contains 14 residues. CDR3 loop: CASSFSRVGSPLHF. The CDR3, as DNA: TGTGCCAGCAGTTTTAGCAGGGTAGGATCACCCCTCCACTTT.

This clonotype was seen only once. The chain links TRBV6-5 to TRBJ2-1, with D perhaps matching TRBD1 or TRBD2 (6 bases each). The V end lost 2 bases, the J end lost 0 bases, and 11 bases lay between the germline ends. The germline V gene encodes CDR1 MNHEY and CDR2 SVGAGI. The CDR3 runs 16 residues. Here the CDR3 reads CASSYRGGTSYNEQFF. The CDR3 coding sequence is TGTGCCAGCAGTTACAGAGGGGGGACCTCCTACAATGAGCAGTTCTTC.

In its sample, this clonotype was seen a few times. CDR3 sequence (DNA): TGTGCCAGCAGCTCACTTAGAAACCATGAGCAGTTCTTC. It yields the protein CASSSLRNHEQFF. V is TRBV5-4 and J is TRBJ2-1; no reliable D call. V was trimmed by 3 bases and J by 8 bases, leaving 12 bases between them. This CDR3 region has 13 residues. Germline CDR1 and CDR2: SGHNT and YYREEE (reference sequence).

The chain couples TRBV6-2 or TRBV6-3 to TRBJ2-2; no definite D call. This CDR3 region has 13 residues. V lost 4 bases to trimming and J lost 2 bases, with 5 bases between them. Germline CDR1 reads MNHEY; CDR2 reads SVGEGT. CDR3 residues: CASSFANTGELFF. CDR3 sequence (DNA): TGTGCCAGCAGTTTCGCCAACACCGGGGAGCTGTTTTTT.

This clonotype was counted only a few times. V and J are TRBV27 and TRBJ2-3, with D possibly TRBD2 on 6 matching bases. There are 14 residues in the CDR3. The germline CDR1 and CDR2 sequences are MNHEY and SMNVEV (reference sequence). Trimming shortened V by 3 bases and J by 2 bases, and 9 bases separated the two germline ends. DNA for the CDR3: TGTGCCAGCAGTTTTGGCGGGATCACAGATACGCAGTATTTT. It specifies CASSFGGITDTQYF.